The 25 T cell receptor beta chains given below trace back to one sample, sequenced in a study of metastatic and nonmetastatic thyroid tumors. MiXCR re-clonotyped the PCR reads for TCRdb. The table lists some 90,000 clones, 8% to 9.5% of them singletons, with 8.8% in the top ten. None of the patients had undergone any treatment ahead of thyroid surgery. Specimen: blood. These receptors were obtained from a female donor with papillary thyroid cancer or a benign thyroid nodule (not recorded which). Some clones in this sample may be carry-over from other donors' samples.

This chain links TRBV19 with TRBJ1-2, with 7 bases identical to TRBD1. Germline V gene data show CDR1 as LNHDA and CDR2 as SQIVND (reference sequence). The trim removed 0 bases at V and 10 bases at J, leaving 8 bases unmatched. The CDR3 runs 14 residues. CDR3 loop: CASSIEWTGWDYTF. In DNA form, the CDR3 reads TGTGCCAGTAGTATAGAGTGGACAGGATGGGACTACACCTTC.

This clone occurred many times. The rearrangement joins TRBV14 to TRBJ2-1, with 10 bases lining up with TRBD2. J gave up 5 bases and V 4 bases, and 8 bases lay outside the gene matches. This CDR3 spans 16 amino acids. Per germline, CDR1 SGHDN and CDR2 FVKESK. The CDR3 DNA is TGTGCCAGCAGCCTGATGACTAGCGGGTCAAACAATGAGCAGTTCTTC. Residues: CASSLMTSGSNNEQFF.

This clone was counted ten times or more. The V gene is TRBV7-2, the J gene TRBJ1-1; no reliable D call. This CDR3 comprises 13 residues. Per the germline V gene, CDR1 is SGHTA and CDR2 is FQGNSA. V was cut by 6 bases and J by 10 bases, with 18 bases left in between. The chain's CDR3 is CASSSRSALGAFF. For the CDR3, the DNA is TGTGCCAGCAGTTCTAGGTCGGCCCTGGGAGCTTTCTTT. Based on the CDR3 plus reference TRBV7-2 and TRBJ1-1, the full variable domain is GAGVSQSPSNKVTEKGKDVELRCDPISGHTALYWYRQSLGQGLEFLIYFQGNSAPDKSGLPSDRFSAERTGGSVSTLTIQRTQQEDSAVYLCASSSRSALGAFFGQGTRLTVV.

This clone has only a few counts. Being one base from a much bigger clone, this may be a read error. This specimen includes other DNA sequences encoding the same CDR3. The V and J genes are TRBV29-1 and TRBJ1-2; no definite D call. The CDR3 spans 13 residues. The germline V gene encodes CDR1 SQVTM and CDR2 ANQGSEA. The V end lost 4 bases, the J end lost 2 bases, and 11 bases lay between the germline ends. The CDR3, as DNA: TGCAGCGTTGGGGAGGGTCCCAACTATGGCTACACCTTC. It translates to CSVGEGPNYGYTF.

This clone is medium-sized within its sample. This rearrangement joins TRBV6-4 to TRBJ2-2, with D perhaps TRBD1 (5 bases). The ends were cut back, 3 bases at V and 3 bases at J, with 8 bases in the middle. The CDR3 is made up of 14 amino acids. CDR1 is MRHNA and CDR2 is SNTAGT in the germline V gene. The CDR3 bases are TGTGCCAGCAGTGAACAACAGGACACCGGGGAGCTGTTTTTT. It encodes CASSEQQDTGELFF.

The chain employs TRBV7-6 and TRBJ2-5; 11 bases agree with TRBD1. Per the germline V gene, CDR1 is SGHVS and CDR2 is FNYEAQ. Unmatched junction bases numbered 17, after V lost 6 bases and J lost 5 bases. The CDR3 has 18 residues. CDR3 in DNA: TGTGCCAGCAGATCTCGGCTCGGACAGGGGGCGTTCCGGGAGACCCAGTACTTC. Its protein product is CASRSRLGQGAFRETQYF. Together with reference TRBV7-6 and TRBJ2-5, the CDR3 gives the full variable domain: GAGVSQSPRYKVTKRGQDVALRCDPISGHVSLYWYRQALGQGPEFLTYFNYEAQQDKSGLPNDRFSAERPEGSISTLTIQRTEQRDSAMYRCASRSRLGQGAFRETQYFGPGTRLLVL.

This clone was seen at least ten times. The chain links TRBV20-1 to TRBJ1-6, with D maybe TRBD1 (6 bases). CDR1 is DFQATT, CDR2 SNEGSKA, per germline (reference sequence). The ends were cut back, 3 bases at V and 6 bases at J, with 12 bases in the middle. This CDR3 contains 14 residues. The CDR3 here is CSARSGGANSPLHF. The DNA for the CDR3 is TGCAGTGCTAGGTCGGGGGGCGCTAATTCACCCCTCCACTTT.

This clone was detected many times. The chain couples TRBV19 to TRBJ2-2; TRBD1 might be the D (6 bases). CDR1 and CDR2 (germline): LNHDA, SQIVND (reference sequence). V lost 11 bases to trimming and J lost 2 bases, with 15 bases between them. The CDR3 runs to 14 residues. This CDR3 is CACRGQLNTGELFF. For the CDR3, the DNA is TGTGCCTGTCGAGGACAGCTAAACACCGGGGAGCTGTTTTTT.

This clone was observed at least ten times. This rearrangement joins TRBV7-2 to TRBJ2-7; D possibly uses TRBD1 or TRBD2 (5 bases each). V gave up 5 bases and J gave up 7 bases, with 18 bases separating them. This CDR3 region has 14 residues. From germline, CDR1 is SGHTA and CDR2 FQGNSA. The CDR3 loop is CASSARDGYLEQYF. In DNA form, the CDR3 reads TGTGCCAGCAGCGCACGGGACGGGTATTTGGAGCAGTACTTC.

This clone was observed a handful of times. A much larger clone lies a single base off, so this may be a read error. This chain joins TRBV20-1 and TRBJ2-3; D is unresolved. The CDR3 runs to 14 residues. Looked up from germline, CDR1 is DFQATT and CDR2 is SNEGSKA (reference sequence). This chain's CDR3 is CNARDLRFTDTQYF. The CDR3 nucleotides are TGCAATGCTAGAGATTTACGTTTCACAGATACGCAGTATTTT.

This clone showed up many times. This chain links TRBV6-6 with TRBJ2-1; weak D call: TRBD2 (5 bases). CDR3 size: 14 residues. The V gene's germline CDR1 is MNHNY and CDR2 SVGAGI (reference sequence). Trimming cost V 0 bases and J 3 bases, with 6 bases left between them. CDR3 DNA sequence: TGTGCCAGCAGTTACTCGAGGGTCTACAATGAGCAGTTCTTC. Translation gives CASSYSRVYNEQFF.

This clone is termed medium-sized. The chain recombines TRBV6-4 with TRBJ2-3; 7 positions agree with TRBD1. The CDR3 is made up of 15 amino acids. V shed 4 bases and J 1 base; nucleotides not matched to a gene: 5. Per the germline V gene, CDR1 is MRHNA and CDR2 is SNTAGT. As DNA, the CDR3 is TGTGCCAGCAGTGCCCAGGGGGAAGGCACAGATACGCAGTATTTT. As protein: CASSAQGEGTDTQYF.

Note on this clone: A much larger clone is a single base away; this may be a read error. At the DNA level, this CDR3 is encoded by other sequences in the same sample as well. The chain links TRBV4-2 to TRBJ1-5; a possible D gene is TRBD1 (6 bases). Germline V gene sequence: CDR1 LGHNA, CDR2 YNFKEQ. CDR3 length equals 17 residues. V lost 0 bases to trimming and J lost 3 bases, with 15 bases between them. The CDR3 loop reads CASSQDSGRGNNQPQHF. The CDR3 nucleotides are TGTGCCAGCAGCCAAGACTCGGGCAGGGGTAACAATCAGCCCCAGCATTTT.

This clone was counted at least ten times. A much larger clone differs by one base, so this may be a read error. This chain joins TRBV3-1 and TRBJ2-3, with TRBD2 identical over 12 bases. The CDR3 is 15 amino acids. J lost 1 base, V lost 6 bases, and 2 bases had no gene match. Germline CDR1 reads LGHDT; CDR2 reads YNNKEL (reference sequence). In nucleotides, the CDR3 is TGTGCCAGCAGTTGGACTAGCGGGGGCACAGATACGCAGTATTTT. Translation: CASSWTSGGTDTQYF.

There are a few counts of this clone. This may stem from a read error, because a much larger clone lies one nucleotide away. This chain connects TRBV9 to TRBJ2-1; D unresolved. The CDR3 is 15 residues long. Germline assignment: CDR1 SGDLS and CDR2 YYNGEE. V shed 1 base and J shed 0 bases, with 8 bases lying between them. In DNA form, the CDR3 reads TGTGCCAGCAGCGTATGGCCGAGCTCCTACAATGAGCAGTTCTTC. Residues: CASSVWPSSYNEQFF.

This sequence joins TRBV5-1 and TRBJ2-5; D is unresolved. Per germline, CDR1 SGHRS and CDR2 YFSETQ. This CDR3 has 14 amino acids. The germline V and J ends were trimmed by 4 bases and 2 bases, with 12 bases remaining between them. The DNA of the CDR3 is TGCGCCAGCAGCGCAGGAGCTGGGCAAGAGACCCAGTACTTC. Translation: CASSAGAGQETQYF.

The table lists this clone with many counts. The V call is TRBV6-1, the J call TRBJ1-3; no definite D call. This CDR3 has 15 residues. Between the trimmed V and J ends, which lost 4 bases and 4 bases, there was a span of 14 bases. The V gene's germline CDR1 is MNHNS and CDR2 SASEGT. The CDR3 sequence is CASSAIEEAGNTIYF. For the CDR3, the DNA is TGTGCCAGCAGTGCAATCGAAGAGGCAGGAAACACCATATATTTT.

This clone was detected only a few times. The genes are TRBV7-8 and TRBJ2-2; TRBD1 matches at 8 bases. CDR3 length equals 15 residues. V was clipped by 1 base and J by 4 bases; unmatched bases: 2. Germline V lookup: CDR1 SGHVS, CDR2 FQNEAQ. CDR3 bases: TGTGCCAGCAGCTTAGGGACAGGGTTCACCGGGGAGCTGTTTTTT. Its protein product is CASSLGTGFTGELFF. Using reference TRBV7-8 and TRBJ2-2 for the parts outside the CDR3, the full variable domain is GAGVSQSPRYKVAKRGQDVALRCDPISGHVSLFWYQQALGQGPEFLTYFQNEAQLDKSGLPSDRFFAERPEGSVSTLKIQRTQQEDSAVYLCASSLGTGFTGELFFGEGSRLTVL.

The sample holds many counts of this clone. The rearrangement joins TRBV6-1 to TRBJ2-3, with D perhaps being TRBD1 or TRBD2 (5 bases each). Looked up from germline, CDR1 is MNHNS and CDR2 is SASEGT. Trimming took off 7 bases at V and 2 bases at J, with 19 bases between the two ends. The CDR3 spans 16 residues. CDR3 protein: CASTRGRAEDTDTQYF. The CDR3 DNA is TGTGCCAGCACTAGGGGTAGGGCGGAGGACACAGATACGCAGTATTTT.

This clone was recorded at least ten times. The genes are TRBV6-6 and TRBJ1-2; the D gene is possibly TRBD1 (5 bases). The CDR3 spans 17 residues. The germline V and J ends were trimmed by 0 bases and 6 bases, with 20 bases remaining between them. CDR1 and CDR2 from the germline V gene are MNHNY and SVGAGI (reference sequence). CDR3 in DNA: TGTGCCAGCAGTTACTCGCCAAGGAGCAGGGTAGTTGATGGCTACACCTTC. It is translated as CASSYSPRSRVVDGYTF.

As to this clone: With a much larger clone just one base away, this may be a read error. The chain joins TRBV5-6 to TRBJ1-6; D is unclear. Looked up from germline, CDR1 is SGHDT and CDR2 is YYEEEE. V dropped 5 bases and J dropped 7 bases, with 19 bases sitting between them. The CDR3 runs 16 residues. This chain's CDR3 is CASRPSEGTRNSPLHF. In DNA form, the CDR3 reads TGTGCCAGCAGGCCCTCGGAGGGAACTAGGAATTCACCCCTCCACTTT.

This clone was observed many times. This chain links TRBV12-5 with TRBJ2-1; the match to TRBD1 covers 8 bases. CDR3 length: 14 amino acids. V dropped 6 bases and J dropped 2; count of bases not matched to a gene: 3. Germline V gene data show CDR1 as LGHNT and CDR2 as FRNRAP. CDR3 protein: CASGTQGAYNEQFF. The CDR3 coding sequence is TGTGCTAGTGGGACACAGGGGGCCTACAATGAGCAGTTCTTC.

This clone was seen many times. A clone one base away is much larger, so this may be a read error. The identical CDR3 is also encoded by other nucleotide sequences in the sample. The chain recombines TRBV6-2 or TRBV6-3 with TRBJ1-5, with D maybe TRBD1 (5 bases). Germline CDR1 reads MNHEY; CDR2 reads SVGEGT. V gave up 2 bases and J gave up 7 bases, with 12 bases separating them. CDR3 length equals 14 residues. CDR3 sequence reads: CASSYGGGNQPQHF. In nucleotides, the CDR3 is TGTGCCAGCAGTTACGGCGGGGGGAACCAGCCCCAGCATTTT.

This clone was seen at least ten times. The sample contains more than one DNA sequence encoding this CDR3. The chain combines TRBV9 with TRBJ2-3, with D tentatively TRBD2 (5 bases). Between the trimmed V and J ends, which lost 0 bases and 2 bases, there was a span of 7 bases. This CDR3 spans 14 amino acids. Looked up from germline, CDR1 is SGDLS and CDR2 is YYNGEE. The CDR3: CASSVAGVTDTQYF. DNA for the CDR3: TGTGCCAGCAGCGTAGCCGGGGTCACAGATACGCAGTATTTT.

This clone was found many times. The chain's CDR3 is CSAPGQANTEAFF. The CDR3 DNA follows: TGCAGTGCACCAGGACAGGCAAACACTGAAGCTTTCTTT. The V and J genes are TRBV20-1 and TRBJ1-1; 7 positions match TRBD1. This CDR3 is 13 amino acids long. Germline CDR1 DFQATT, CDR2 SNEGSKA (reference sequence). The junction had 6 bases not matched to a gene; V was cut back by 6 bases and J by 2 bases.